A selection of T cell receptor beta chains follows, all from one sample in a study of blood T cell repertoires in COVID-19. The assay was immunoSEQ multiplex PCR, and TCRdb's table has in-frame clones only and misses some. The sample has almost 350,000 clones, 88% seen once. The source material was PBMCs or T cells enriched from blood (not recorded which). These receptors were collected from a woman in her twenties or thirties who had been exposed to COVID-19. The CDR3 runs from the conserved cysteine through the conserved F or W. The D gene is left open where the match is weak. Clone size is shown for a subset of rows, as once, few, many or a class of expanded clone.

d_gene,j_gene,v_gene,abundance,CDR3aa,CDR3nt
TRBD1,TRBJ1-1,TRBV18,NA,CASSPPTGGAGSEAFF,TGTGCCAGCTCACCACCGACAGGGGGCGCCGGTTCTGAAGCTTTCTTT
TRBD1,TRBJ1-5,TRBV7-6,NA,CASSLGQGASQPQHF,TGTGCCAGCAGCTTGGGACAGGGGGCGAGTCAGCCCCAGCATTTT
TRBD1,TRBJ1-2,TRBV5-1,NA,CASTPGGPRTDYTF,TGCGCCAGCACTCCAGGGGGACCGAGAACCGACTACACCTTC
NA,TRBJ1-1,TRBV6-1,NA,CASSEVAGNPEAFF,TGTGCCAGCAGTGAAGTGGCAGGTAACCCTGAAGCTTTCTTT
NA,TRBJ2-1,TRBV19,NA,CASSMGADSYNEQFF,TGTGCCAGTAGTATGGGAGCGGACTCCTACAATGAGCAGTTCTTC
TRBD2,TRBJ2-1,TRBV27,few,CASRTSGSGNEQFF,TGTGCCAGCAGGACTAGCGGGAGTGGCAATGAGCAGTTCTTC
TRBD1,TRBJ2-3,TRBV7-7,NA,CASSLEGASTDTQYF,TGTGCCAGCAGCTTAGAGGGGGCGTCGACAGATACGCAGTATTTT
TRBD1,TRBJ1-5,TRBV18,NA,CASSPAGTGGSQPQHF,TGTGCCAGCTCACCGGCCGGGACAGGGGGAAGTCAGCCCCAGCATTTT
TRBD1,TRBJ2-1,TRBV12-3/TRBV12-4,NA,CASNPGQGAEQFF,TGTGCCAGTAACCCGGGACAGGGGGCTGAGCAGTTCTTC
NA,TRBJ2-7,TRBV6-5,NA,CASSKTRQTYEQYF,TGTGCCAGCAGTAAGACTAGGCAAACCTACGAGCAGTACTTC
NA,TRBJ1-2,TRBV5-6,NA,CASSWRVGNYGYTF,TGTGCCAGCAGCTGGAGGGTGGGGAACTATGGCTACACCTTC
TRBD2,TRBJ2-1,TRBV19,NA,CASSIGPSGSWNEQFF,TGTGCCAGTAGTATCGGGCCTAGCGGGAGTTGGAATGAGCAGTTCTTC
TRBD2,TRBJ2-1,TRBV6-5,NA,CASSYVAGGYNEQFF,TGTGCCAGCAGTTACGTGGCGGGAGGCTACAATGAGCAGTTCTTC
NA,TRBJ1-1,TRBV7-3,NA,CASSVQGDTEAFF,TGTGCCAGCAGCGTACAGGGTGACACTGAAGCTTTCTTT
TRBD1,TRBJ2-2,TRBV27,NA,CASSLMIGTATGELFF,TGTGCCAGCAGTTTGATGATAGGGACAGCTACCGGGGAGCTGTTTTTT
NA,TRBJ1-5,TRBV23-1,NA,CASSQQGWYSNQPQHF,TGCGCCAGCAGTCAACAGGGGTGGTATAGCAATCAGCCCCAGCATTTT
TRBD1,TRBJ2-2,TRBV7-2,NA,CASSHRTGNYANTGELFF,TGTGCCAGCAGCCACAGGACAGGGAATTACGCGAACACCGGGGAGCTGTTTTTT
NA,TRBJ1-2,TRBV28,NA,CASSLKIQGYTF,TGTGCCAGCAGTTTAAAAATACAGGGCTACACCTTC
TRBD2,TRBJ2-5,TRBV28,once,CASSSLSGRAEETQYF,TGTGCCAGCAGTTCCCTTAGCGGGAGGGCCGAGGAGACCCAGTACTTC
NA,TRBJ2-3,TRBV28,NA,CASSLGVGSTDTQYF,TGTGCCAGCTCATTAGGAGTTGGGAGCACAGATACGCAGTATTTT
TRBD1,TRBJ1-2,TRBV9,NA,CASSALGAGGVYGYTF,TGTGCCAGCAGCGCCCTTGGGGCAGGGGGCGTCTATGGCTACACCTTC
TRBD1,TRBJ2-2,TRBV2,NA,CASSPWTGGSGELFF,TGTGCCAGCAGTCCTTGGACAGGGGGAAGCGGGGAGCTGTTTTTT
TRBD2,TRBJ2-7,TRBV30,NA,CAWSLAGESYEQYF,TGTGCCTGGAGTCTAGCGGGAGAATCCTACGAGCAGTACTTC
NA,TRBJ2-2,TRBV7-8,NA,CASSLAVARFGELFF,TGTGCCAGCAGCTTAGCGGTTGCGCGATTTGGGGAGCTGTTTTTT
TRBD1,TRBJ1-2,TRBV14,NA,CASSSGQGMRGYTF,TGTGCCAGCAGCTCGGGACAGGGGATGAGAGGCTACACCTTC
TRBD2,TRBJ2-7,TRBV5-4,NA,CASSFGAGGFEQYF,TGTGCCAGCAGCTTTGGAGCGGGAGGGTTCGAGCAGTACTTC
TRBD2,TRBJ2-4,TRBV27,NA,CASSRGVGDIQYF,TGTGCCAGCAGCCGGGGGGTTGGTGACATTCAGTACTTC
NA,TRBJ1-1,TRBV28,NA,CASSRPGNTEAFF,TGTGCCAGCAGTCGCCCGGGGAACACTGAAGCTTTCTTT
NA,TRBJ2-1,TRBV6-5,once,CASSRALVAEQFF,TGTGCCAGCAGTCGAGCACTAGTTGCGGAGCAGTTCTTC
TRBD1,TRBJ2-6,TRBV5-4,NA,CASSLRAGGASGANVLTF,TGTGCCAGCAGCTTGAGGGCAGGGGGCGCTTCTGGGGCCAACGTCCTGACTTTC
NA,TRBJ1-1,TRBV25-1,NA,CASSEFGPNTEAFF,TGTGCCAGCAGTGAATTTGGGCCCAACACTGAAGCTTTCTTT
NA,TRBJ2-2,TRBV3-1/TRBV3-2,NA,CASSQVIGELFF,TGTGCCAGCAGCCAAGTTATCGGGGAGCTGTTTTTT
NA,TRBJ1-2,TRBV9,NA,CASSVDPGYSGYTF,TGTGCCAGCAGCGTAGACCCCGGTTACTCAGGCTACACCTTC
TRBD1,TRBJ1-2,TRBV3-1/TRBV3-2,NA,CASSQDGRDRVYGYTF,TGTGCCAGCAGCCAAGATGGAAGGGACAGGGTTTATGGCTACACCTTC
NA,TRBJ2-1,TRBV24-1,NA,CATSASRGINEQFF,TGTGCCACCAGTGCCTCTAGGGGGATCAATGAGCAGTTCTTC
NA,TRBJ1-4,TRBV27,NA,CASPPPDFLNEKLFF,TGTGCCAGCCCACCTCCGGACTTCCTTAATGAAAAACTGTTTTTT